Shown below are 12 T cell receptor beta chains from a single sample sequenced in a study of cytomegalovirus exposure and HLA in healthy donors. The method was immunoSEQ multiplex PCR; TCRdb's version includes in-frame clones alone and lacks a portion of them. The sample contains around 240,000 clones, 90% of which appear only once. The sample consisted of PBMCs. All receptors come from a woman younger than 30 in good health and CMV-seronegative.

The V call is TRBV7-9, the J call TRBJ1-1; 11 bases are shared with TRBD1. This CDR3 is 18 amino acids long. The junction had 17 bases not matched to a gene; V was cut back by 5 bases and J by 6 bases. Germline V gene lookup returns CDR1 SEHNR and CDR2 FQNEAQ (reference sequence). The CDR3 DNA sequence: TGTGCCAGCAGCACCCAAGGAGTCCCGGGACAGGGGGGACCTGAAGCTTTCTTT. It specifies CASSTQGVPGQGGPEAFF.

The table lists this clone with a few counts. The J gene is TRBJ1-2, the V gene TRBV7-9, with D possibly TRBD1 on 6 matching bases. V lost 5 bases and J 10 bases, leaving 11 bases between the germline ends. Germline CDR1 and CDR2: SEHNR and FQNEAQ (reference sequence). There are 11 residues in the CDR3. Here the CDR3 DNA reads TGTGCCAGCAGCAATGGACAGATCTACACCTTC. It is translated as CASSNGQIYTF. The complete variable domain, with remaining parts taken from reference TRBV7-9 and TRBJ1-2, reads DTGVSQNPRHKITKRGQNVTFRCDPISEHNRLYWYRQTLGQGPEFLTYFQNEAQLEKSRLLSDRFSAERPKGSFSTLEIQRTEQGDSAMYLCASSNGQIYTFGSGTRLTVV.

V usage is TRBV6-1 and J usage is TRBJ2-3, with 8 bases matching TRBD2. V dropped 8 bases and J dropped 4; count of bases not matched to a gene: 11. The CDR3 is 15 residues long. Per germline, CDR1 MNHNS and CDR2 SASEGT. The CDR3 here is CASHAGGGPADTQYF. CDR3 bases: TGTGCCAGCCATGCGGGCGGGGGGCCTGCAGATACGCAGTATTTT.

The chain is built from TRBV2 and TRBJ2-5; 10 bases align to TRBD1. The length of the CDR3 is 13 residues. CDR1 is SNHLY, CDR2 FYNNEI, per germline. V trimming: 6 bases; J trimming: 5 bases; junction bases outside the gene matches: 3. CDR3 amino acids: CASRTGGWETQYF. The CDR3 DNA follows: TGTGCCAGCAGGACAGGGGGCTGGGAGACCCAGTACTTC.

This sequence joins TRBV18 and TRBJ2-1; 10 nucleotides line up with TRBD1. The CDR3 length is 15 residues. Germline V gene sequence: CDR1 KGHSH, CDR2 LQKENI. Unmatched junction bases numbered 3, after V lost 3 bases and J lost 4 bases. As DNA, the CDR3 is TGTGCCAGCTCACCTCCGGGACAGGGGTACAATGAGCAGTTCTTC. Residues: CASSPPGQGYNEQFF.

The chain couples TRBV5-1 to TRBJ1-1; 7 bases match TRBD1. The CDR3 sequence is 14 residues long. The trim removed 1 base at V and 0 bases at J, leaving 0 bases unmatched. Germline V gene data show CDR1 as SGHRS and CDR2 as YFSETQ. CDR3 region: CASSLTGVNTEAFF. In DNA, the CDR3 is TGCGCCAGCAGCTTGACAGGGGTGAACACTGAAGCTTTCTTT.

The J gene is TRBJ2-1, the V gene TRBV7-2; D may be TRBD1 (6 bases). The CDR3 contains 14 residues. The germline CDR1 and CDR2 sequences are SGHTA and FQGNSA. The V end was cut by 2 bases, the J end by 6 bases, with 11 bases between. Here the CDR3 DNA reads TGTGCCAGCAGCTTAACAGGGTGGGGCAATGAGCAGTTCTTC. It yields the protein CASSLTGWGNEQFF.

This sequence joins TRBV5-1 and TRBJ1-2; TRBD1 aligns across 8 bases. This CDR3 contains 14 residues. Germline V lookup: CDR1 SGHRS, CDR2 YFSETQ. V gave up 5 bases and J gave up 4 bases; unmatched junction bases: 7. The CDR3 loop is CASRSPGQVYGYTF. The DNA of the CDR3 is TGCGCCAGCAGATCTCCGGGACAGGTCTATGGCTACACCTTC. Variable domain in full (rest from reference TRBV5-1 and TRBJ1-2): KAGVTQTPRYLIKTRGQQVTLSCSPISGHRSVSWYQQTPGQGLQFLFEYFSETQRNKGNFPGRFSGRQFSNSRSEMNVSTLELGDSALYLCASRSPGQVYGYTFGSGTRLTVV.

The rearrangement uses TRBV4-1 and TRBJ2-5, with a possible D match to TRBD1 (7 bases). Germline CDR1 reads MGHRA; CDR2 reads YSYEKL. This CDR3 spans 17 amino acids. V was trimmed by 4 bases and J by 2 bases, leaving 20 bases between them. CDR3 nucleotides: TGCGCCAGCAGCCGGAGGGGGGCACAGGGGCTGCAAGAGACCCAGTACTTC. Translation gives CASSRRGAQGLQETQYF.

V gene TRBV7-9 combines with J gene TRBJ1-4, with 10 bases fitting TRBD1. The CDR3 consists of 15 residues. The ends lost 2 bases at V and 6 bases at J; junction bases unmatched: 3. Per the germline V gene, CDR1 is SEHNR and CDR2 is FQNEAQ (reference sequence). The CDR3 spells CASSLPTGGYEKLFF. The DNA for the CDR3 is TGTGCCAGCAGCTTACCGACAGGGGGCTATGAAAAACTGTTTTTT.

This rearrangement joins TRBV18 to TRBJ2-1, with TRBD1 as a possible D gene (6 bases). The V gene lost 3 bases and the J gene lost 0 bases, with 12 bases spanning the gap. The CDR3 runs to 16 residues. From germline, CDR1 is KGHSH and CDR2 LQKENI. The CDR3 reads CASSPPGTYSYNEQFF. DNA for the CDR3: TGTGCCAGCTCACCTCCCGGGACATACTCCTACAATGAGCAGTTCTTC.

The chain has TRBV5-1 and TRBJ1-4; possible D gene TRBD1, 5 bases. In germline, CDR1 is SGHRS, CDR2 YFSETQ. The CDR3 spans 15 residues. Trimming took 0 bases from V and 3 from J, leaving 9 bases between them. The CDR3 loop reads CASSLAGDANEKLFF. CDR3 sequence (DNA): TGCGCCAGCAGCTTGGCGGGGGACGCTAATGAAAAACTGTTTTTT.